This T cell receptor (beta chain) is from a study of blood T cell repertoires in COVID-19 (dated by TCRdb to the early 2020s). Background on the whole study: Collaborator samples came from the United States, Italy and Spain and covered acute and convalescent phases of COVID-19. The material from the prospective study consisted of cDNA or gDNA derived from T cells, B-cell-depleted T cells, or PBMCs. Deeply sampled blood TCRbeta repertoires from subjects exposed to, actively infected with, or recovered from COVID-19 were included in the dataset. A freely available public database, intended as a resource for researchers studying the immune response to SARS-CoV-2, is where the repertoires were released. The samples were drawn from two sources: the first 160 participants of the ongoing ImmuneRACE study, and about 1,300 subjects contributed by 6 global collaborators. A de-identified subject ID, COVID-19 status, age in years and sex were almost always included in the sample metadata. HLA class I and class II types, where available, came from metadata supplied by the sample provider rather than from assay-based typing.

The immunoSEQ Assay, a bias-controlled multiplex PCR, was used to amplify TCRbeta CDR3 regions from genomic DNA. The authors' analysis ran thus. The number of nucleated cells in each sample was estimated by amplification of reference gene primers within the assay. To quantify the absolute abundance of each unique TCRbeta CDR3 rearrangement, sequence reads were collapsed and filtered. For each sample, productive Simpson clonality was calculated as the square root of Simpson's diversity index over productive rearrangements. In TCRdb, the immuneACCESS table is reduced to in-frame sequences with V and J assigned. These tables do not hold every clone; where another copy was compared, an unresolved V gene accounts for under half, and the others remain unexplained. For V, J and clone size, that table is used; D and trimming come from the DNA. The sample table shows about 19,000 clones, and 85% to 90% are seen once. Jointly, the top ten make up more than 9.5% of the sample.

Whole blood was collected in K2EDTA tubes by collaborating institutions according to the institutions' own protocols. For TCRbeta analysis, collaborators shipped samples as frozen whole blood, isolated PBMCs, or DNA extracted from either of those sample types. Here is what the overall study found, with its caveats: The quantity of clinical and demographic metadata differed by source and by participant and was supplied without curation.

On this clone itself: It lacks a known antigen. Per-nucleotide qualities are absent, and no much larger clonotype sits a single base away.

CDR1 and CDR2 are drawn from the germline V gene (reference sequence): GTSNPN, SVGIG. V is reduced by 2 bases and J by 0 bases, leaving a spacing of 19 bases between them. The CDR3, cysteine through phenylalanine, is 17 amino acids long. Only the CDR3 region is kept as DNA, spanning 51 bases read in frame from base 1. The sequenced sample was peripheral blood. Recombination joined TRBV30 with TRBJ1-1; too little of a D gene remains to name it. The source is a human donor in a cohort sampled during active COVID-19. At the DNA level, the sequence is TGTGCCTGGAGTCCCCTTCAGGCAGGACTCATGAACACTGAAGCTTTCTTT. This is translated as CAWSPLQAGLMNTEAFF.